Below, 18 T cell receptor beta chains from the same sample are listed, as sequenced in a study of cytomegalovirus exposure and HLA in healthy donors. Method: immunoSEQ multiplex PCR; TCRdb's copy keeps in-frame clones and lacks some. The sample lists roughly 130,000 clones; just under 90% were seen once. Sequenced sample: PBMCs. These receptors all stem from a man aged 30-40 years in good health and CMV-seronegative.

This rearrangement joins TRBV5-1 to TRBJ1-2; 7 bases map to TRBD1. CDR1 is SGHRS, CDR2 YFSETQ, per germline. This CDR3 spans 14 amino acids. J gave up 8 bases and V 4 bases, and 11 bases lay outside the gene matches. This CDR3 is CASSPTWTGEGYTF. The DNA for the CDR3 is TGCGCCAGCAGCCCTACATGGACAGGAGAAGGCTACACCTTC.

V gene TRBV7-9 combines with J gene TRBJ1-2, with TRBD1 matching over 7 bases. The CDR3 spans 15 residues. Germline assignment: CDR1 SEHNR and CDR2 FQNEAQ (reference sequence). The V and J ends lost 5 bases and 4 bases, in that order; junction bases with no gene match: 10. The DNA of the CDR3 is TGTGCCAGCAGCGGTGGACAGGCCTCAAGCTATGGCTACACCTTC. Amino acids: CASSGGQASSYGYTF. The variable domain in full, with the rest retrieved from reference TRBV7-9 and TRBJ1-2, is DTGVSQNPRHKITKRGQNVTFRCDPISEHNRLYWYRQTLGQGPEFLTYFQNEAQLEKSRLLSDRFSAERPKGSFSTLEIQRTEQGDSAMYLCASSGGQASSYGYTFGSGTRLTVV.

DNA for the CDR3: TGTGCCACCCGGGAAGCTTTGGGCTACACCTTC. Protein product: CATREALGYTF. V usage is TRBV27 and J usage is TRBJ1-2; D remains unclear. Germline V gene data show CDR1 as MNHEY and CDR2 as SMNVEV (reference sequence). The ends were cut back, 10 bases at V and 8 bases at J, with 14 bases in the middle. The CDR3 runs 11 residues.

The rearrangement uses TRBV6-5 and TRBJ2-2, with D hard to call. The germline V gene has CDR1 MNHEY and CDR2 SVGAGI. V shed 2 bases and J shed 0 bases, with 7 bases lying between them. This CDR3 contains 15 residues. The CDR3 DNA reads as TGTGCCAGCAGTTACCACTCCGCGAACACCGGGGAGCTGTTTTTT. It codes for CASSYHSANTGELFF.

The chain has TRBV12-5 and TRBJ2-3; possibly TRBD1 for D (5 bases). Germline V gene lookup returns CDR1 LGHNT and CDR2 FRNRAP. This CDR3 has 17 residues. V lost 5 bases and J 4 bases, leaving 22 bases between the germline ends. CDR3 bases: TGTGCTAGTGGTCCCCAGGGCAGCCGCCAAAGGTCAGATACGCAGTATTTT. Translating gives CASGPQGSRQRSDTQYF. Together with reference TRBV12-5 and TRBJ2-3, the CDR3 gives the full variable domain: DARVTQTPRHKVTEMGQEVTMRCQPILGHNTVFWYRQTMMQGLELLAYFRNRAPLDDSGMPKDRFSAEMPDATLATLKIQPSEPRDSAVYFCASGPQGSRQRSDTQYFGPGTRLTVL.

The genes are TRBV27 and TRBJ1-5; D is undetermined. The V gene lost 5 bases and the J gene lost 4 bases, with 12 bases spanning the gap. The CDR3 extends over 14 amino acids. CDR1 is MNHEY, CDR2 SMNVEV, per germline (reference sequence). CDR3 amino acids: CASSLRETNQPQHF. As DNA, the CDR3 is TGTGCCAGCAGTCTCCGGGAGACAAATCAGCCCCAGCATTTT.

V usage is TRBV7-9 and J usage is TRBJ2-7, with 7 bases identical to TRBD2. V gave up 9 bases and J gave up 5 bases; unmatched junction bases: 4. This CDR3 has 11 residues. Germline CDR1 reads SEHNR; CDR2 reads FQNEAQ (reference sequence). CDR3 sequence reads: CARPGGDEQYF. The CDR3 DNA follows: TGTGCCAGGCCGGGGGGAGACGAGCAGTACTTC. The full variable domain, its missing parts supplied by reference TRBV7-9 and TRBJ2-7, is DTGVSQNPRHKITKRGQNVTFRCDPISEHNRLYWYRQTLGQGPEFLTYFQNEAQLEKSRLLSDRFSAERPKGSFSTLEIQRTEQGDSAMYLCARPGGDEQYFGPGTRLTVT.

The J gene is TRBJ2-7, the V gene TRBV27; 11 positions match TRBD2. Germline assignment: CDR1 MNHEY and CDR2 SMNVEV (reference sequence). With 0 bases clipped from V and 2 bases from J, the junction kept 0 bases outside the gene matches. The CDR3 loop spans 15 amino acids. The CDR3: CASSLSTSGTYEQYF. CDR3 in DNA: TGTGCCAGCAGTTTATCGACTAGCGGGACCTACGAGCAGTACTTC.

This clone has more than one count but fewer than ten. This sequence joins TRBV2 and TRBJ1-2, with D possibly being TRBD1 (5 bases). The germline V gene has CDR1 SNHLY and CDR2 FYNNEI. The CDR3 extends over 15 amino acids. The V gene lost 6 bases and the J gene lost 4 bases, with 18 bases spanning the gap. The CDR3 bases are TGTGCCAGCAGCGAGGGGAGGGTTCCAGCCTATGGCTACACCTTC. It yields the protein CASSEGRVPAYGYTF.

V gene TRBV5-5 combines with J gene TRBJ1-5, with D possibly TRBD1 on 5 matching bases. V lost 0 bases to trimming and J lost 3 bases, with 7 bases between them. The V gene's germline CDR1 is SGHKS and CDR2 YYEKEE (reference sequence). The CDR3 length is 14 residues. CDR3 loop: CASSLGQPNQPQHF. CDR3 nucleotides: TGTGCCAGCAGCTTGGGACAGCCCAATCAGCCCCAGCATTTT.

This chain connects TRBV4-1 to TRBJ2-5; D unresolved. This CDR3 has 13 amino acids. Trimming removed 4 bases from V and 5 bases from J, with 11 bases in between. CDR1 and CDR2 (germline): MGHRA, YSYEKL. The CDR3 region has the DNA TGCGCCAGCAGCCTTGGTCCCGGGGAGACCCAGTACTTC. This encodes CASSLGPGETQYF.

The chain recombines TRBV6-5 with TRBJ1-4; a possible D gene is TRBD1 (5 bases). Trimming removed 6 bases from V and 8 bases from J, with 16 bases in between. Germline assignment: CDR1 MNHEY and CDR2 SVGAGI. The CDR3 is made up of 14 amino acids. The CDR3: CASSRQYLGEKLFF. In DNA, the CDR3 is TGTGCCAGCAGCAGACAGTATTTGGGAGAAAAACTGTTTTTT.

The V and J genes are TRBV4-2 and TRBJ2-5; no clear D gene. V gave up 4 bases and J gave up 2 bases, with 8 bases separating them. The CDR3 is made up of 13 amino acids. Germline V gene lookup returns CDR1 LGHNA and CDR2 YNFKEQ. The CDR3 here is CASSRNWQETQYF. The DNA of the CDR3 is TGTGCCAGCAGCCGTAACTGGCAAGAGACCCAGTACTTC.

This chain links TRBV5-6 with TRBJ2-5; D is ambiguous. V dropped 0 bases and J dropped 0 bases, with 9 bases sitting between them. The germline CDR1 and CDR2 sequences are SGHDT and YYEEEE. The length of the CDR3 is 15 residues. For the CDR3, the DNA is TGTGCCAGCAGCTTGGTGAGTTTCTACCAAGAGACCCAGTACTTC. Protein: CASSLVSFYQETQYF. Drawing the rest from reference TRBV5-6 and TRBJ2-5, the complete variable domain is DAGVTQSPTHLIKTRGQQVTLRCSPKSGHDTVSWYQQALGQGPQFIFQYYEEEERQRGNFPDRFSGHQFPNYSSELNVNALLLGDSALYLCASSLVSFYQETQYFGPGTRLLVL.

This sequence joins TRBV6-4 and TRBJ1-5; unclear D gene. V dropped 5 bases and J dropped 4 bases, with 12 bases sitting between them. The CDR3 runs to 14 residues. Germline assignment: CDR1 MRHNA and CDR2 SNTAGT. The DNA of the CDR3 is TGTGCCAGCAGTCCGGGTGGTGGGAATCAGCCCCAGCATTTT. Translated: CASSPGGGNQPQHF.

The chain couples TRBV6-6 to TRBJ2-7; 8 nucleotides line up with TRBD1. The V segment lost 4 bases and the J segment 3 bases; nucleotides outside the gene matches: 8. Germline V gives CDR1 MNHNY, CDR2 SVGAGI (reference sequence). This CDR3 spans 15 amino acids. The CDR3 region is CASSSPKTGDYEQYF. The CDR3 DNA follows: TGTGCCAGCAGTTCTCCTAAGACAGGGGACTACGAGCAGTACTTC.

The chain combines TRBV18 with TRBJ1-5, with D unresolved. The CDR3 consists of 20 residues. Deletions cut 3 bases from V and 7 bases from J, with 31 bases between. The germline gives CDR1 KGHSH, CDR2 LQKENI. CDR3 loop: CASSPNSMRARDGRRQPQHF. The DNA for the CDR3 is TGTGCCAGCTCACCGAACAGTATGAGGGCCAGAGACGGACGGAGACAGCCCCAGCATTTT. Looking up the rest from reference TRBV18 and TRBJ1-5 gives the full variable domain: NAGVMQNPRHLVRRRGQEARLRCSPMKGHSHVYWYRQLPEEGLKFMVYLQKENIIDESGMPKERFSAEFPKEGPSILRIQQVVRGDSAAYFCASSPNSMRARDGRRQPQHFGDGTRLSIL.

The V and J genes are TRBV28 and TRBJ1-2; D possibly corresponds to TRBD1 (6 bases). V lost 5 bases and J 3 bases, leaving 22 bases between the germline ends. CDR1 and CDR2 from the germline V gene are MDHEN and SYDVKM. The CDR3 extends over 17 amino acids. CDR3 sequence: CASSLPSGSGGYYGYTF. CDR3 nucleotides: TGTGCCAGCAGTCTCCCCTCTGGGTCTGGGGGCTACTATGGCTACACCTTC.